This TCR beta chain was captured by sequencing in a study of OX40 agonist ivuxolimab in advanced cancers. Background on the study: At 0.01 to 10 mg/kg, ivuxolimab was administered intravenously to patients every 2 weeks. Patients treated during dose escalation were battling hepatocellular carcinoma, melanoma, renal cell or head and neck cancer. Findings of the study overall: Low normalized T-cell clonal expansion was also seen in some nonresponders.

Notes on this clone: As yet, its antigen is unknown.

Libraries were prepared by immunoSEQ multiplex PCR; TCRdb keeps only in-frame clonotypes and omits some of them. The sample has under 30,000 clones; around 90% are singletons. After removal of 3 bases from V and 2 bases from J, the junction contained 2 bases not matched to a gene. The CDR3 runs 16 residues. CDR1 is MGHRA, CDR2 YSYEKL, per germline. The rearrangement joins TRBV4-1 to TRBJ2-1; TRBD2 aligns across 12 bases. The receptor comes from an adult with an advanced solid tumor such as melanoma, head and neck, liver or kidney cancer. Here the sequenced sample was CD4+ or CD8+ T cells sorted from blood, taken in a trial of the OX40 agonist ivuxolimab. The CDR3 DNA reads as TGCGCCAGCAGCCACCTAGCGGGGGGGCCCTACAATGAGCAGTTCTTC. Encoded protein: CASSHLAGGPYNEQFF.